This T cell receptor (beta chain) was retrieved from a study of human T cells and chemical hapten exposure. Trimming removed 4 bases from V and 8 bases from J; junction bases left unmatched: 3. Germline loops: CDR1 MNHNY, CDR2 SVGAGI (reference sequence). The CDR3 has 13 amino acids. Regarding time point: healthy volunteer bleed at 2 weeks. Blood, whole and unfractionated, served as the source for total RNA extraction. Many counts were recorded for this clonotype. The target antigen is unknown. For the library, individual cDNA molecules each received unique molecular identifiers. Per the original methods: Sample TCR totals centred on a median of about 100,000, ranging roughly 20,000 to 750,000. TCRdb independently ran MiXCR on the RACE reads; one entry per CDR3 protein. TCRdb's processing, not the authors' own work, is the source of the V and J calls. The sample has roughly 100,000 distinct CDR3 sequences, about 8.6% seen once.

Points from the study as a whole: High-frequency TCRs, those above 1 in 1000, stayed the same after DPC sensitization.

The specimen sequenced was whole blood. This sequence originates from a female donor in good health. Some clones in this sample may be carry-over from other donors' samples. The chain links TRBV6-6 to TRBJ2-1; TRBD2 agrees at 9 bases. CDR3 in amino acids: CASSWLAGDEQFF. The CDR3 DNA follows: TGTGCCAGCAGTTGGTTAGCGGGAGATGAGCAGTTCTTC.